Detailed here is one T cell receptor beta chain. The antigen is not known. The data stem from a study of PD-1 blockade in mismatch repair-deficient tumors. Study-wide context: All were previously treated, progressing patients with about 11 mismatch repair-deficient cancer types.

Every patient had mismatch repair deficiency by PCR or immunohistochemistry. Overall study results and limits: After pembrolizumab, tumor-resident clones rose rapidly, then generally contracted before radiologic responses.

V was clipped by 3 bases and J by 7 bases; unmatched bases: 11. Germline V gives CDR1 SGHAT, CDR2 FQDESV (reference sequence). The CDR3 spans 16 residues. Here immunoSEQ multiplex PCR was the method, and the copy in TCRdb shows in-frame clones only, minus some. Among over 15,000 clones, roughly four fifths were seen once, and the ten largest hold 3% to 4%. The specimen comprised PBMCs, sampled 4 weeks after starting pembrolizumab. This chain links TRBV11-1 with TRBJ2-2; 7 nucleotides line up with TRBD1. The sequence derives from an adult with mismatch repair-deficient cancer. The CDR3 DNA reads TGTGCCAGCAGCTTCTTCCGGGACAGTGTAGGCGGGGAGCTGTTTTTT. Translation gives CASSFFRDSVGGELFF.